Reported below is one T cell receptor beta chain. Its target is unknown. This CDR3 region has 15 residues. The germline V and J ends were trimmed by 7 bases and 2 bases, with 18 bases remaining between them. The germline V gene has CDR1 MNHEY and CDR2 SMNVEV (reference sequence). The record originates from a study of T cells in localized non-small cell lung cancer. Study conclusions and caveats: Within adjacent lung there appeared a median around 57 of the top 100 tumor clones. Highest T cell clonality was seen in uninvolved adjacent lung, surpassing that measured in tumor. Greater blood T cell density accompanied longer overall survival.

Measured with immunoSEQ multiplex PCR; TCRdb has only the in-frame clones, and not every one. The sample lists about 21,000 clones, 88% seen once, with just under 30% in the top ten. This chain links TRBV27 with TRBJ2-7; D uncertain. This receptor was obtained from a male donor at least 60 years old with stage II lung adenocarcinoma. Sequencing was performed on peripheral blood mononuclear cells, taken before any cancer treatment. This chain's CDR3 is CASTQTARKAYEQYF. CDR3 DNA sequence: TGTGCCAGCACCCAGACGGCCAGGAAGGCCTACGAGCAGTACTTC.